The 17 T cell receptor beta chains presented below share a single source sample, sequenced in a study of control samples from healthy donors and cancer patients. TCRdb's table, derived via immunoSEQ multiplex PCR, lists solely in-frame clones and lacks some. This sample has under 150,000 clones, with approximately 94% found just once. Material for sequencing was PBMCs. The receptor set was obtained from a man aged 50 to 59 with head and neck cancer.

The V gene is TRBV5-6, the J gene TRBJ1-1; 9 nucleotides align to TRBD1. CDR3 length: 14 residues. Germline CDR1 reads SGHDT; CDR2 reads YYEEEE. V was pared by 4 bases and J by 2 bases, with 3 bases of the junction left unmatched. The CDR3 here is CASSLQGANTEAFF. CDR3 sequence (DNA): TGTGCCAGCAGCCTACAGGGGGCTAACACTGAAGCTTTCTTT.

CDR3 nucleotide sequence: TGTGCCAGCTCACCCGGGACAAAAGAGACCCAGTACTTC. This encodes CASSPGTKETQYF. The chain carries TRBV18 and TRBJ2-5; D might be TRBD1 (6 bases). V dropped 3 bases and J dropped 3 bases, with 8 bases sitting between them. CDR3 length equals 13 residues. The germline V gene encodes CDR1 KGHSH and CDR2 LQKENI.

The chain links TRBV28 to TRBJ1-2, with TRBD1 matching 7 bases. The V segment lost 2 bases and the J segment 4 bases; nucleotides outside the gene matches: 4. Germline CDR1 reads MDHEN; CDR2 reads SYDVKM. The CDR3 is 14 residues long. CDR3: CASSLRNRGYGYTF. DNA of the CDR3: TGTGCCAGCAGTTTACGAAACAGGGGCTATGGCTACACCTTC.

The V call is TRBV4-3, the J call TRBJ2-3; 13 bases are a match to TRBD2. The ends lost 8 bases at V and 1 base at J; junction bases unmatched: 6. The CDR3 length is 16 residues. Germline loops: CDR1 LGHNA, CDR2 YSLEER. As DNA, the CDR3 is TGCGCCAGCGATGTAGGACTAGCGGGGGGCACAGATACGCAGTATTTT. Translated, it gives CASDVGLAGGTDTQYF.

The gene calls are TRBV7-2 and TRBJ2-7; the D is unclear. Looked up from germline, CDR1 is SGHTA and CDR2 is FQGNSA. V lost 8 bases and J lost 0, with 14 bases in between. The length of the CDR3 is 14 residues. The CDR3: CASGSFFLSYEQYF. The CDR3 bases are TGTGCCAGCGGCTCCTTTTTTCTCTCCTACGAGCAGTACTTC.

The CDR3 nucleotides read TGTGCCAGCAGCTTGAGGGGGGGCCAAGACTACGAGCAGTACTTC. This encodes CASSLRGGQDYEQYF. The rearrangement uses TRBV5-6 and TRBJ2-7; tentative D call: TRBD2 (7 bases). The germline gives CDR1 SGHDT, CDR2 YYEEEE. This CDR3 contains 15 residues. The germline V and J ends were trimmed by 1 base and 3 bases, with 14 bases remaining between them.

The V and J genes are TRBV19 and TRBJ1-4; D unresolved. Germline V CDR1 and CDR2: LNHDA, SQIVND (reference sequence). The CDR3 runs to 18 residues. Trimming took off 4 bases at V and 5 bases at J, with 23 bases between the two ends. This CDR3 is CASSKRAVIGWTNEKLFF. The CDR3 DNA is TGTGCCAGTAGTAAACGAGCGGTTATCGGGTGGACCAATGAAAAACTGTTTTTT. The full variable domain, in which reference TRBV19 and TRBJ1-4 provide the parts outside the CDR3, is DGGITQSPKYLFRKEGQNVTLSCEQNLNHDAMYWYRQDPGQGLRLIYYSQIVNDFQKGDIAEGYSVSREKKESFPLTVTSAQKNPTAFYLCASSKRAVIGWTNEKLFFGSGTQLSVL.

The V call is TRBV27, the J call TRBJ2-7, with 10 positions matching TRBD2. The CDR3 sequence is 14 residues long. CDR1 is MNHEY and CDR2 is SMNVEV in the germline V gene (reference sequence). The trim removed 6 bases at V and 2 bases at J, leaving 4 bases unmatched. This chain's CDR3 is CASSERGGAYEQYF. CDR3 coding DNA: TGTGCCAGCAGCGAGCGGGGGGGGGCCTACGAGCAGTACTTC.

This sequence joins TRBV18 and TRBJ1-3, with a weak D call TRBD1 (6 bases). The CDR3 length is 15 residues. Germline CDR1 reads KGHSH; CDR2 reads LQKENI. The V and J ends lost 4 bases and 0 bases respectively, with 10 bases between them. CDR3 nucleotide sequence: TGTGCCAGCTCACGGGACACCTACTCTGGAAACACCATATATTTT. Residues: CASSRDTYSGNTIYF.

In DNA form, the CDR3 reads TGTGCCAGCAGCCAAGGCTGGTCCACGGGGGAGACCCAGTACTTC. Its translation is CASSQGWSTGETQYF. V gene TRBV3-1 (or the pseudogene TRBV3-2) combines with J gene TRBJ2-5; a weak D match, TRBD2 (5 bases). The germline CDR1 and CDR2 sequences are LGHDT and YNNKEL (reference sequence). There are 15 residues in the CDR3. Trimming pared 1 base from V and 5 bases from J, leaving 14 bases between.

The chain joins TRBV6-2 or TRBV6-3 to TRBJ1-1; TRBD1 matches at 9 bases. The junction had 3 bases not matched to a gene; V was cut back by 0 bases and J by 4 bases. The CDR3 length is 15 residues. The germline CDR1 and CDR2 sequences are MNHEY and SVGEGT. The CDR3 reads CASSYSGTGSTEAFF. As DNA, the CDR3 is TGTGCCAGCAGTTACTCCGGGACAGGGAGCACTGAAGCTTTCTTT.

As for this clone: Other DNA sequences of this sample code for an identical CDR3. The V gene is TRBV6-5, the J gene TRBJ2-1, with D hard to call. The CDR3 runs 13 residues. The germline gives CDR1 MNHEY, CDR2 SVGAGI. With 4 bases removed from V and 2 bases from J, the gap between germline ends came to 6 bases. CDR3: CASSSAPYNEQFF. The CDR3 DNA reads TGTGCCAGCAGTTCTGCTCCCTACAATGAGCAGTTCTTC.

The CDR3 here is CASGRGETVTYEQYF. DNA of the CDR3: TGTGCCAGCGGCCGGGGAGAGACAGTTACCTACGAGCAGTACTTC. This sequence joins TRBV7-8 and TRBJ2-7, with D possibly called TRBD1 or TRBD2 (5 bases each). V lost 8 bases and J lost 2, with 19 bases in between. Looked up from germline, CDR1 is SGHVS and CDR2 is FQNEAQ. The CDR3 length is 15 residues.

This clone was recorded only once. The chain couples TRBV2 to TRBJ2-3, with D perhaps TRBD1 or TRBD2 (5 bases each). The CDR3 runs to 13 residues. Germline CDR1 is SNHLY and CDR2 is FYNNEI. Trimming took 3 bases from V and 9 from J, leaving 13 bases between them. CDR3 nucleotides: TGTGCCAGCAGTGAGAACGAGGGGCTCACGCAGTATTTT. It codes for CASSENEGLTQYF.

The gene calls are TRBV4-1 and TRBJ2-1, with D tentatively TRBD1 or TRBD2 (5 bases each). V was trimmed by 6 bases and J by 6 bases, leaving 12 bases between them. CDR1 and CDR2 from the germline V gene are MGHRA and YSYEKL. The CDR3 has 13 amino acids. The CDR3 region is CASRLTRGNEQFF. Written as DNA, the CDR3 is TGCGCCAGCAGACTCACTAGGGGCAATGAGCAGTTCTTC.

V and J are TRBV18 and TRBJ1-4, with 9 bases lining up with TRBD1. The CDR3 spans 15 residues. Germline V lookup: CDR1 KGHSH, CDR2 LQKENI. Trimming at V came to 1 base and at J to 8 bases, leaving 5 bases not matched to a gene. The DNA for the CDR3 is TGTGCCAGCTCACCACTAGACAGGGGGAGAGAAAAACTGTTTTTT. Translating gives CASSPLDRGREKLFF.

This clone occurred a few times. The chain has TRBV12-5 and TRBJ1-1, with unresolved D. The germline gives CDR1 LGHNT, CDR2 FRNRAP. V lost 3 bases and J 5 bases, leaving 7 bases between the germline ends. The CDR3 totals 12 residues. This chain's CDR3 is CASGLWSTEAFF. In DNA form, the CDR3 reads TGTGCTAGTGGTTTATGGTCTACTGAAGCTTTCTTT.